The 8 T cell receptor beta chains presented below share a single source sample, sequenced in a study of identical twins. TCRdb re-analysed the 5' RACE reads in MiXCR, keeping a single row per CDR3 protein. The table has 1.5 million to 2 million distinct CDR3 sequences, under 35% seen once. Input material: cord blood. The receptors were sampled from a newborn girl in good health.

The rearrangement uses TRBV12-3 or TRBV12-4 and TRBJ2-1; TRBD2 aligns across 8 bases. The J call is doubtful: the DNA matches TRBJ2-7 better. The CDR3 is made up of 16 amino acids. The CDR3 spells CASKRRGGSSYNEQYF. The DNA of the CDR3 is TGTGCCAGCAAAAGACGGGGGGGCAGCTCCTACAATGAGCAGTACTTC.

V usage is TRBV28 and J usage is TRBJ1-1; D ambiguous. Germline values: CDR1 MDHEN, CDR2 SYDVKM. V was shortened by 6 bases and J by 0 bases, with 17 bases between the two germline ends. This CDR3 is built from 16 residues. The CDR3 loop reads CASSPNVFYMNTEAFF. The CDR3, as DNA: TGTGCCAGCAGCCCCAACGTGTTCTACATGAACACTGAAGCTTTCTTT.

V gene TRBV11-2 combines with J gene TRBJ1-3; 8 positions match TRBD1. Germline CDR1 and CDR2: SGHAT and FQNNGV. The V and J ends lost 4 bases and 3 bases, in that order; junction bases with no gene match: 8. This CDR3 contains 16 residues. CDR3 DNA sequence: TGTGCCAGCAGCTCATACACCGGACAGGGTGGAAACACCATATATTTT. Translating gives CASSSYTGQGGNTIYF.

This clonotype came up a few times. V and J are TRBV10-3 and TRBJ1-5; 7 bases are a match to TRBD1. Germline assignment: CDR1 ENHRY and CDR2 SYGVKD. V dropped 2 bases and J dropped 3; count of bases not matched to a gene: 13. The CDR3 consists of 18 residues. This CDR3 reads CAISEGISGQASNQPQHF. The DNA of the CDR3 is TGTGCCATCAGTGAGGGAATCAGTGGACAGGCTTCCAATCAGCCCCAGCATTTT.

Only a few counts were recorded for this clonotype. The V and J genes are TRBV6-1 and TRBJ2-1; D remains ambiguous. Trimming cost V 6 bases and J 13 bases, with 16 bases left between them. CDR1 is MNHNS, CDR2 SASEGT, per germline. The CDR3 sequence is 12 residues long. Here the CDR3 reads CASSQIRETQFF. In DNA, the CDR3 is TGTGCCAGCAGCCAAATCCGAGAGACCCAGTTCTTC.

This clonotype was detected a few times. The chain combines TRBV12-3 or TRBV12-4 with TRBJ2-1; maybe TRBD2 (5 bases). The V and J ends lost 2 bases and 12 bases respectively, with 8 bases between them. The CDR3 consists of 11 residues. CDR3 residues: CASSLTGWQFF. The CDR3 bases are TGTGCCAGCAGTTTAACGGGGTGGCAGTTCTTC.

The rearrangement joins TRBV20-1 to TRBJ1-2; D is perhaps TRBD1 (5 bases). The CDR3 length is 11 residues. Germline V gene sequence: CDR1 DFQATT, CDR2 SNEGSKA (reference sequence). Trimming left V 1 base short and J 8 bases short, with 8 bases between. The CDR3 DNA reads TGCAGTGCTAGAGCGGGGGTAGGCTACACCTTC. Translating gives CSARAGVGYTF.

The V call is TRBV28, the J call TRBJ1-5; D is unresolved. Per germline, CDR1 MDHEN and CDR2 SYDVKM. Trimming stripped 4 bases from V and 2 bases from J, with 15 bases between. The CDR3 spans 16 residues. The CDR3 reads CASSSRTRTGNQPQHF. DNA for the CDR3: TGTGCCAGCAGTTCGCGGACCCGTACGGGCAATCAGCCCCAGCATTTT. Full variable domain (outside the CDR3, taken from reference TRBV28 and TRBJ1-5): DVKVTQSSRYLVKRTGEKVFLECVQDMDHENMFWYRQDPGLGLRLIYFSYDVKMKEKGDIPEGYSVSREKKERFSLILESASTNQTSMYLCASSSRTRTGNQPQHFGDGTRLSIL.